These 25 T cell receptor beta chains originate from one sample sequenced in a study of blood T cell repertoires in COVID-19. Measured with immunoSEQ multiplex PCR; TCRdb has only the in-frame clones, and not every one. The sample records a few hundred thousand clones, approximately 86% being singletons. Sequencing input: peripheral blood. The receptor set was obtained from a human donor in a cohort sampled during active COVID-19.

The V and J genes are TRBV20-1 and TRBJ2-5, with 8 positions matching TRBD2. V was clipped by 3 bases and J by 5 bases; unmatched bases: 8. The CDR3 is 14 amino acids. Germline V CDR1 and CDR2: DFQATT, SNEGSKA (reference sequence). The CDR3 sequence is CSASNAGGGETQYF. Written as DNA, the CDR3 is TGCAGTGCTAGTAATGCGGGGGGCGGTGAGACCCAGTACTTC.

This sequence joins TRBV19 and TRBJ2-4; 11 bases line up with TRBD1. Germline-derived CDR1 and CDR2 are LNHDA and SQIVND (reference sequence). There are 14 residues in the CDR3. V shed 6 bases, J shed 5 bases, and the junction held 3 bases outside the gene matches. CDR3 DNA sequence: TGTGCCAGTAGAGGGACAGGGGGGGAAAACATTCAGTACTTC. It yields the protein CASRGTGGENIQYF.

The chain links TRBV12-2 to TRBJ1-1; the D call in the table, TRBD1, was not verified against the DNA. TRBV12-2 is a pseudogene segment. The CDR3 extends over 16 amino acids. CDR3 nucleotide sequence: TGTGCAAGTCGCTCGTCAGGGGTACCAATGAACACTGAAGCTTTCTTT. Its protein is CASRSSGVPMNTEAFF.

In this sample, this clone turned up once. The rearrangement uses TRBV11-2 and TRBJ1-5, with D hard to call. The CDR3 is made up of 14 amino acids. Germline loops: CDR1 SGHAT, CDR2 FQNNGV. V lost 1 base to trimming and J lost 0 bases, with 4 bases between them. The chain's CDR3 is CASSLGHSNQPQHF. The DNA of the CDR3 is TGTGCCAGCAGCTTAGGACATAGCAATCAGCCCCAGCATTTT.

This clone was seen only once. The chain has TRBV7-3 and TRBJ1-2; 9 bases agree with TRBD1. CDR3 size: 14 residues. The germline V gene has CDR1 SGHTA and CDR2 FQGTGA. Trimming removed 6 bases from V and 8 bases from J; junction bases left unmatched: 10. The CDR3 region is CASSATGTGSGYTF. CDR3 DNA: TGTGCCAGCAGTGCTACCGGGACAGGGAGCGGCTACACCTTC.

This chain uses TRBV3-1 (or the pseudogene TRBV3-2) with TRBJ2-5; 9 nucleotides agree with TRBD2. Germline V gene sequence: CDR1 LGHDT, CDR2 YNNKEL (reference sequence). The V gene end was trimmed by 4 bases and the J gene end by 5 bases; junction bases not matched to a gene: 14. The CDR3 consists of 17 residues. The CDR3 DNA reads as TGTGCCAGCAGCCCGTCCTACGAGCGGGGGGCCGGGGAGACCCAGTACTTC. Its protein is CASSPSYERGAGETQYF.

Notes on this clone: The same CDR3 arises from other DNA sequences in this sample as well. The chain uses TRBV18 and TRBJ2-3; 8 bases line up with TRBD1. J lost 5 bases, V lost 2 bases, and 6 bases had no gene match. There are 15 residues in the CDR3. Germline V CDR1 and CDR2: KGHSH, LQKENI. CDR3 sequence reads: CASSPRQGALDTQYF. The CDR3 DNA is TGTGCCAGCTCACCAAGGCAGGGGGCTTTAGATACGCAGTATTTT.

The CDR3 DNA sequence: TGTGCCAGCAGTTTCTCGGGAGATACGCAGTATTTT. This gives the protein CASSFSGDTQYF. The rearrangement uses TRBV27 and TRBJ2-3; no definite D call. The V end was cut by 3 bases, the J end by 5 bases, with 6 bases between. This CDR3 spans 12 amino acids. CDR1 and CDR2 (germline): MNHEY, SMNVEV (reference sequence).

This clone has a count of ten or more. This CDR3 is CASSHGTGEPQHF. DNA of the CDR3: TGTGCCAGCAGTCACGGCACAGGTGAGCCCCAGCATTTT. V is TRBV7-9 and J is TRBJ1-5, with D possibly being TRBD1 (5 bases). Germline V CDR1 and CDR2: SEHNR, FQNEAQ (reference sequence). The ends were cut back, 6 bases at V and 8 bases at J, with 14 bases in the middle. The CDR3 has 13 residues.

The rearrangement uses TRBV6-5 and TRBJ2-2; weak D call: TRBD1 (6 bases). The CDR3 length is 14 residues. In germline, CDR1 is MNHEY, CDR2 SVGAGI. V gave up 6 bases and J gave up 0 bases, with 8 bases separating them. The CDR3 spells CASSRGPNTGELFF. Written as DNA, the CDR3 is TGTGCCAGCAGCAGGGGCCCGAACACCGGGGAGCTGTTTTTT.

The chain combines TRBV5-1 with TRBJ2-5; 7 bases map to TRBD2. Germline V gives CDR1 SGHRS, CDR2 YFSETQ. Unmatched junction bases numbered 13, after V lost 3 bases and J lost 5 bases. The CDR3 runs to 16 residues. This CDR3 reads CASSWVTSLVGETQYF. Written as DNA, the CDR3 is TGCGCCAGCAGCTGGGTGACTAGCCTGGTGGGGGAGACCCAGTACTTC.

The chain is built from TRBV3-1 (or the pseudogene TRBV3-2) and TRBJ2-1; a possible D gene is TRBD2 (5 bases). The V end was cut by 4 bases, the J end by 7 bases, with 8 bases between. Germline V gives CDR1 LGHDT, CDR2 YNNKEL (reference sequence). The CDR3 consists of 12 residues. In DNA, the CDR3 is TGTGCCAGCAGCCCGGGGATTAATGAGCAGTTCTTC. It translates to CASSPGINEQFF.

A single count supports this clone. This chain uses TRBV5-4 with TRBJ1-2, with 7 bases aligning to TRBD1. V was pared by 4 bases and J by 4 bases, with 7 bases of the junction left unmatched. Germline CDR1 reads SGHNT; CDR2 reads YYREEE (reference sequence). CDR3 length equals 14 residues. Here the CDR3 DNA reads TGTGCCAGCAGCGGAGGGGGCGGAGGCTATGGCTACACCTTC. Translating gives CASSGGGGGYGYTF.

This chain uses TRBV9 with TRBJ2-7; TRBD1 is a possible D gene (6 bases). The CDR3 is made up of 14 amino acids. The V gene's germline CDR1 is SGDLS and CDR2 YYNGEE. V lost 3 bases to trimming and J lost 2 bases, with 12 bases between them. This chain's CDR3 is CASSATGLAYEQYF. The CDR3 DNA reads TGTGCCAGCAGCGCGACAGGTCTGGCCTACGAGCAGTACTTC.

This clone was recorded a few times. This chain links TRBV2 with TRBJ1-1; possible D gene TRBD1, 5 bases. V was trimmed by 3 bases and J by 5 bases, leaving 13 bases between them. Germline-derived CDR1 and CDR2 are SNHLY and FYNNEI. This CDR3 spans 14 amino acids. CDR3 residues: CASSDVLRGTEAFF. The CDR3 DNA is TGTGCCAGCAGTGACGTCTTAAGGGGTACTGAAGCTTTCTTT.

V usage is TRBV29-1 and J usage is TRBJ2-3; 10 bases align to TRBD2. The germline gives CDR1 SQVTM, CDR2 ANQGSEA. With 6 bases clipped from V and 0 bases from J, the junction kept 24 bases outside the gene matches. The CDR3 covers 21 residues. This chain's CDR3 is CSVPGAPGGPAGGPSTDTQYF. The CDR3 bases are TGCAGCGTACCGGGAGCCCCAGGGGGCCCAGCGGGAGGGCCTAGCACAGATACGCAGTATTTT.

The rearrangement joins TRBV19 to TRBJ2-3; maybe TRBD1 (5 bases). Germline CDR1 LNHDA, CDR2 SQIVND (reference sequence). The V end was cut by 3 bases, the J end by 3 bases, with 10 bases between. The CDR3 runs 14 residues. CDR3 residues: CASSIGAGTDTQYF. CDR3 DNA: TGTGCCAGTAGTATTGGAGCAGGGACAGATACGCAGTATTTT.

The CDR3 here is CSVTVDRRVGYTF. The CDR3 coding sequence is TGCAGCGTCACCGTCGACAGGCGTGTTGGCTACACCTTC. The gene calls are TRBV29-1 and TRBJ1-2; D may be TRBD1 (6 bases). This CDR3 comprises 13 residues. The ends were cut back, 6 bases at V and 7 bases at J, with 18 bases in the middle. Germline V gives CDR1 SQVTM, CDR2 ANQGSEA.

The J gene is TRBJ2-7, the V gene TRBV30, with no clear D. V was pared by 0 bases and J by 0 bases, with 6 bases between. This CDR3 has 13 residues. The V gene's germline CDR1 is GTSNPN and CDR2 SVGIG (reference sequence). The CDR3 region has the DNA TGTGCCTGGAGTGTTGACACCTCCTACGAGCAGTACTTC. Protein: CAWSVDTSYEQYF.

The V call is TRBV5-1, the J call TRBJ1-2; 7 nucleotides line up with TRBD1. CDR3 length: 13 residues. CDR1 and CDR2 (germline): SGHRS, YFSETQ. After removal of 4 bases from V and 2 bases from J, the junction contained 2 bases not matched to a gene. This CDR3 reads CASSVGQNYGYTF. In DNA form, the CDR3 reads TGCGCCAGCAGCGTGGGACAGAACTATGGCTACACCTTC. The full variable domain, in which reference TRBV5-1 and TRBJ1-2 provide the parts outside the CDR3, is KAGVTQTPRYLIKTRGQQVTLSCSPISGHRSVSWYQQTPGQGLQFLFEYFSETQRNKGNFPGRFSGRQFSNSRSEMNVSTLELGDSALYLCASSVGQNYGYTFGSGTRLTVV.

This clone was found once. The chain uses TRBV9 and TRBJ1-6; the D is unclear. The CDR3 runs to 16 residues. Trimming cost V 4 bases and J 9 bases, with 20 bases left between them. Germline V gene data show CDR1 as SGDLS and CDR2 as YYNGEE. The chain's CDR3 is CASSRYSGSDRSPLHF. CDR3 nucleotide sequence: TGTGCCAGCAGCCGTTATTCGGGATCGGACCGTTCACCCCTCCACTTT.

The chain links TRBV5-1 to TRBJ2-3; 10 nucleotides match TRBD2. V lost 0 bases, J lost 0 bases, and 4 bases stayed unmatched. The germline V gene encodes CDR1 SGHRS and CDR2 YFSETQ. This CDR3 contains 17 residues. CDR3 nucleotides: TGCGCCAGCAGCTTGGGTCTTAGCGGGGGGAGCACAGATACGCAGTATTTT. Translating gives CASSLGLSGGSTDTQYF. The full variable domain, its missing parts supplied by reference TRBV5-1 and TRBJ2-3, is KAGVTQTPRYLIKTRGQQVTLSCSPISGHRSVSWYQQTPGQGLQFLFEYFSETQRNKGNFPGRFSGRQFSNSRSEMNVSTLELGDSALYLCASSLGLSGGSTDTQYFGPGTRLTVL.

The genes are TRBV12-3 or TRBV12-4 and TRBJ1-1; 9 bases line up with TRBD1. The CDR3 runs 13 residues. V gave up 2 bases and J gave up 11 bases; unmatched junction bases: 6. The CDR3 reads CASSLWNRGHAFF. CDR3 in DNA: TGTGCCAGCAGTTTATGGAACAGGGGGCACGCTTTCTTT.

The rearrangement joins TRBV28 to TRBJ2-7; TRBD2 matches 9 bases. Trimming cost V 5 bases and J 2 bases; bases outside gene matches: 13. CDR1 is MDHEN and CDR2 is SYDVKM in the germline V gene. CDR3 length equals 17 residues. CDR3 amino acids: CASSPWGAGGPTYEQYF. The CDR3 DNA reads TGTGCCAGCAGTCCATGGGGGGCGGGAGGGCCTACCTACGAGCAGTACTTC. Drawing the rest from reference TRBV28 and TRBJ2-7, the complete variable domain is DVKVTQSSRYLVKRTGEKVFLECVQDMDHENMFWYRQDPGLGLRLIYFSYDVKMKEKGDIPEGYSVSREKKERFSLILESASTNQTSMYLCASSPWGAGGPTYEQYFGPGTRLTVT.

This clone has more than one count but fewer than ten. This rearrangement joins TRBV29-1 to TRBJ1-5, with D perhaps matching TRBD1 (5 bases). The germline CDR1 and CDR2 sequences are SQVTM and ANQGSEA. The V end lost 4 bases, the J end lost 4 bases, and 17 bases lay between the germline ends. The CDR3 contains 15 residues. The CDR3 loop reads CSVGGNGDFNQPQHF. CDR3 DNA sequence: TGCAGCGTTGGCGGGAATGGGGACTTTAATCAGCCCCAGCATTTT.